Listed below are T cell receptor beta chains from one sample, sequenced in a study of beta chain features in type 1 diabetes. TCRdb's copy holds only in-frame clones and misses some; the assay was immunoSEQ multiplex PCR. The repertoire has hundreds of thousands of clones, 9.6% of them found once; the top ten carry about 0.03%. The sequencing sample was made of naive CD4+ T cells from blood. These receptors originate from a woman aged 18-35 years in good health. CDR3s include the opening cysteine and the closing phenylalanine or tryptophan. D genes are given only for firm matches. Size is omitted from some rows. Given values are once, few, many or a class for expanded clones.

size: -; D: -; V: TRBV18; J: TRBJ2-1; CDR3: CASSPVTDNEQFF; DNA: TGTGCCAGCTCACCCGTTACAGACAATGAGCAGTTCTTC
size: -; D: TRBD1; V: TRBV5-4; J: TRBJ1-6; CDR3: CASNNRGEGSPLHF; DNA: TGTGCCAGCAACAACAGGGGGGAAGGTTCACCCCTCCACTTT
size: -; D: -; V: TRBV29-1; J: TRBJ1-2; CDR3: CSVPHRGDYGYTF; DNA: TGCAGCGTCCCCCACCGGGGTGACTATGGCTACACCTTC
size: -; D: -; V: TRBV6-1; J: TRBJ2-7; CDR3: CASTQLGAVGEQYF; DNA: TGTGCCAGCACCCAGTTGGGGGCGGTAGGCGAGCAGTACTTC
size: few; D: -; V: TRBV5-1; J: TRBJ2-1; CDR3: CASSLPPTGPAEQFF; DNA: TGCGCCAGCAGCTTGCCGCCGACAGGTCCAGCTGAGCAGTTCTTC
size: few; D: -; V: TRBV2; J: TRBJ1-5; CDR3: CAFPRRTANQPQHF; DNA: TGTGCCTTCCCAAGAAGGACAGCAAATCAGCCCCAGCATTTT
size: -; D: -; V: TRBV9; J: TRBJ1-1; CDR3: CASSVEAQEDTEAFF; DNA: TGTGCCAGCAGCGTGGAAGCCCAGGAGGACACTGAAGCTTTCTTT
size: -; D: TRBD1; V: TRBV7-3; J: TRBJ2-1; CDR3: CASSITGTGKNEQFF; DNA: TGTGCCAGCAGCATAACCGGGACAGGGAAAAATGAGCAGTTCTTC
size: few; D: TRBD1; V: TRBV7-9; J: TRBJ2-2; CDR3: CASSLALTGYTGELFF; DNA: TGTGCCAGCAGCTTGGCCTTGACAGGGTACACCGGGGAGCTGTTTTTT
size: few; D: TRBD1; V: TRBV5-1; J: TRBJ2-5; CDR3: CASSERGQGGETQYF; DNA: TGCGCCAGCAGCGAGAGGGGACAGGGTGGAGAGACCCAGTACTTC
size: -; D: -; V: TRBV19; J: TRBJ2-5; CDR3: CASSWGPAVKETQYF; DNA: TGTGCCAGTAGTTGGGGGCCGGCGGTCAAAGAGACCCAGTACTTC
size: -; D: -; V: TRBV19; J: TRBJ2-6; CDR3: CASSIGESWPGANVLTF; DNA: TGTGCCAGTAGTATAGGGGAGAGTTGGCCTGGGGCCAACGTCCTGACTTTC
size: few; D: TRBD1; V: TRBV5-1; J: TRBJ1-1; CDR3: CASSETRTGETEAFF; DNA: TGCGCCAGCAGCGAGACAAGGACAGGGGAGACTGAAGCTTTCTTT
size: -; D: TRBD2; V: TRBV27; J: TRBJ2-7; CDR3: CASPMWEGLEQYF; DNA: TGTGCCAGTCCAATGTGGGAGGGCCTCGAGCAGTACTTC
size: few; D: -; V: TRBV9; J: TRBJ2-1; CDR3: CASSERGGSYNEQFF; DNA: TGTGCCAGCAGCGAGAGGGGGGGCTCCTACAATGAGCAGTTCTTC
size: few; D: -; V: TRBV5-1; J: TRBJ2-1; CDR3: CASSLEGASSYNEQFF; DNA: TGCGCCAGCAGCTTGGAAGGGGCCAGCTCCTACAATGAGCAGTTCTTC
size: -; D: -; V: TRBV6-5; J: TRBJ1-1; CDR3: CASSYRGHTEAFF; DNA: TGTGCCAGCAGTTACAGGGGTCACACTGAAGCTTTCTTT
size: -; D: TRBD1; V: TRBV7-6; J: TRBJ2-2; CDR3: CASSSTGVTGELFF; DNA: TGTGCCAGCAGCTCCACAGGGGTTACCGGGGAGCTGTTTTTT
size: many; D: -; V: TRBV7-2; J: TRBJ2-1; CDR3: CASSLRAEQFF; DNA: TGTGCCAGCAGCCTCAGGGCTGAGCAGTTCTTC
size: few; D: -; V: TRBV2; J: TRBJ1-2; CDR3: CASNFGYGYTF; DNA: TGTGCCAGCAATTTCGGGTATGGCTACACCTTC
size: -; D: TRBD2; V: TRBV14; J: TRBJ2-1; CDR3: CASSQVPRLAGAIGQFF; DNA: TGTGCCAGCAGCCAAGTCCCTCGACTAGCGGGAGCGATCGGGCAGTTCTTC
size: -; D: TRBD1; V: TRBV18; J: TRBJ1-2; CDR3: CASSPGTGLNYGYTF; DNA: TGTGCCAGCTCACCTGGGACAGGGCTGAACTATGGCTACACCTTC
size: -; D: -; V: TRBV30; J: TRBJ1-1; CDR3: CAWGADFSPRTEAFF; DNA: TGTGCCTGGGGGGCAGATTTTAGTCCACGCACTGAAGCTTTCTTT
size: -; D: -; V: TRBV9; J: TRBJ1-6; CDR3: CASSARVTYNSPLHF; DNA: TGTGCCAGCAGCGCCCGGGTAACCTATAATTCACCCCTCCACTTT
size: many; D: -; V: TRBV15; J: TRBJ2-1; CDR3: CATSRLARGLEQFF; DNA: TGTGCCACCAGCAGACTAGCGCGGGGCTTGGAGCAGTTCTTC
size: few; D: TRBD1; V: TRBV7-9; J: TRBJ2-7; CDR3: CASSLGAQGSPYEQYF; DNA: TGTGCCAGCAGCTTAGGGGCACAGGGGTCTCCCTACGAGCAGTACTTC
size: -; D: -; V: TRBV15; J: TRBJ2-5; CDR3: CATRGSGQETQYF; DNA: TGTGCCACTAGGGGAAGTGGCCAAGAGACCCAGTACTTC
size: few; D: -; V: TRBV5-4; J: TRBJ1-4; CDR3: CASSSEATNEKLFF; DNA: TGTGCCAGCAGCTCCGAGGCAACTAATGAAAAACTGTTTTTT
size: -; D: -; V: TRBV30; J: TRBJ1-1; CDR3: CAWKVGERREAFF; DNA: TGTGCCTGGAAGGTAGGAGAGCGACGCGAAGCTTTCTTT
size: -; D: -; V: TRBV28; J: TRBJ1-1; CDR3: CASSLTKQGPNTEAFF; DNA: TGTGCCAGCAGCCTTACCAAACAGGGCCCGAACACTGAAGCTTTCTTT
size: -; D: TRBD2; V: TRBV11-3; J: TRBJ2-7; CDR3: CASSLLASGRAYEQYF; DNA: TGTGCCAGCAGCTTGCTTGCTAGCGGGAGGGCCTACGAGCAGTACTTC